One and the same sample provided the 19 T cell receptor beta chains below, sequenced in a study of response to subunit inactivated influenza vaccine (dated by TCRdb to the late 2010s). The library came from RT-PCR. The sequencer was an Illumina HiSeq 2500. In TCRdb, the public reads were trimmed at Q25 with fastp and aligned with MiXCR, with productive beta chains retained. Duplicate CDR3 protein sequences are folded into a single record with the most common DNA and genes. This sample has roughly 700,000 distinct CDR3 sequences in its table, and about 14% of those were observed once. The top ten clones comprise 5.5% to 7% of the sample. Specimen: PBMCs from blood, collected roughly 2 weeks before vaccination. Receptor source: a man in his fifties who received an inactivated influenza vaccine. Donor details come from another sample of the same person, matched by shared clones.

V is TRBV13 and J is TRBJ2-7; 8 bases agree with TRBD1. The CDR3 runs 14 residues. With V trimmed by 5 bases and J by 3 bases, 6 bases remained unmatched. Germline values: CDR1 PRHDT, CDR2 FYEKMQ (reference sequence). CDR3 sequence: CASSLTGGLYEQYF. DNA of the CDR3: TGTGCCAGCAGCCTCACAGGGGGTCTCTACGAGCAGTACTTC. Together with reference TRBV13 and TRBJ2-7, the CDR3 gives the full variable domain: AAGVIQSPRHLIKEKRETATLKCYPIPRHDTVYWYQQGPGQDPQFLISFYEKMQSDKGSIPDRFSAQQFSDYHSELNMSSLELGDSALYFCASSLTGGLYEQYFGPGTRLTVT.

The rearrangement links TRBV18 to TRBJ2-2, with D unclear. V lost 3 bases and J lost 0, with 11 bases in between. Germline lookup yields CDR1 KGHSH and CDR2 LQKENI. CDR3 length: 16 amino acids. In nucleotides, the CDR3 is TGTGCCAGCTCACCCGTTTGGGCAGCGAACACCGGGGAGCTGTTTTTT. This encodes CASSPVWAANTGELFF.

This clonotype was recorded a few times. The chain combines TRBV20-1 with TRBJ2-5; perhaps TRBD2 as D (6 bases). This CDR3 is built from 15 residues. Trimming took off 3 bases at V and 4 bases at J, with 18 bases between the two ends. CDR1 and CDR2 (germline): DFQATT, SNEGSKA (reference sequence). Here the CDR3 DNA reads TGCAGTGCTAGCCCCGGTTCAGGGAGGAGAGAGACCCAGTACTTC. Protein: CSASPGSGRRETQYF.

This clonotype was seen a handful of times. This chain links TRBV4-1 with TRBJ1-5; D not certain. Per germline, CDR1 MGHRA and CDR2 YSYEKL. The CDR3 length is 15 residues. V shed 0 bases and J shed 2 bases, with 8 bases lying between them. CDR3: CASSQEMRGNQPQHF. CDR3 sequence (DNA): TGCGCCAGCAGCCAAGAAATGAGGGGCAATCAGCCCCAGCATTTT.

In its sample, this clonotype was seen many times. The chain joins TRBV25-1 to TRBJ2-1, with TRBD2 matching 10 bases. The junction had 23 bases not matched to a gene; V was cut back by 6 bases and J by 0 bases. The CDR3 sequence is 22 residues long. The V gene's germline CDR1 is MGHDK and CDR2 SYGVNS. In nucleotides, the CDR3 is TGTGCCAGCAGCGGGGGGGGTATTTGGCTAGCGGGAGCCCAGAGCTCCTACAATGAGCAGTTCTTC. This gives the protein CASSGGGIWLAGAQSSYNEQFF. Filled out from reference TRBV25-1 and TRBJ2-1, the complete variable domain reads EADIYQTPRYLVIGTGKKITLECSQTMGHDKMYWYQQDPGMELHLIHYSYGVNSTEKGDLSSESTVSRIRTEHFPLTLESARPSHTSQYLCASSGGGIWLAGAQSSYNEQFFGPGTRLTVL.

In nucleotides, the CDR3 is TGTGCCAGCAGCCAAGACGGACTAGCGGGGAGCACAGATACGCAGTATTTT. Protein: CASSQDGLAGSTDTQYF. V gene TRBV4-2 combines with J gene TRBJ2-3, with 12 bases fitting TRBD2. There are 17 residues in the CDR3. V dropped 0 bases and J dropped 0; count of bases not matched to a gene: 1. CDR1 and CDR2 from the germline V gene are LGHNA and YNFKEQ.

This clonotype was counted between two and nine times. The V and J genes are TRBV12-3 or TRBV12-4 and TRBJ2-5; maybe TRBD1 (6 bases). The CDR3 sequence is 16 residues long. Trimming left V 1 base short and J 5 bases short, with 17 bases between. CDR3: CASSLGQGSSKETQYF. As DNA, the CDR3 is TGTGCCAGCAGTTTAGGTCAGGGGAGTAGTAAGGAGACCCAGTACTTC.

This rearrangement joins TRBV29-1 to TRBJ2-7; 7 bases agree with TRBD1. Germline V lookup: CDR1 SQVTM, CDR2 ANQGSEA. J was trimmed by 0 bases and V by 7 bases; bases with no gene match: 6. This CDR3 is built from 13 residues. The CDR3 region has the DNA TGCAGCGCTTTTCGGGACAGCTCCTACGAGCAGTACTTC. Translated, it gives CSAFRDSSYEQYF.

The V call is TRBV20-1, the J call TRBJ1-1; 10 nucleotides agree with TRBD1. The CDR3 is made up of 12 amino acids. Germline V gene sequence: CDR1 DFQATT, CDR2 SNEGSKA (reference sequence). Trimming took 5 bases from V and 11 from J; bases not matched to a gene: 8. CDR3 in DNA: TGCAGTGCTCTCGGACAGGGGGTAACGGCTTTCTTT. The encoded protein is CSALGQGVTAFF.

The chain carries TRBV11-2 and TRBJ2-5; tentatively, D is TRBD1 (6 bases). The CDR3 loop spans 15 amino acids. The germline V gene encodes CDR1 SGHAT and CDR2 FQNNGV. The germline V and J ends were trimmed by 5 bases and 2 bases, with 15 bases remaining between them. DNA for the CDR3: TGTGCCAGCAGCAGAAACCCGGACAGTCAAGAGACCCAGTACTTC. Its translation: CASSRNPDSQETQYF. Looking up the rest from reference TRBV11-2 and TRBJ2-5 gives the full variable domain: EAGVAQSPRYKIIEKRQSVAFWCNPISGHATLYWYQQILGQGPKLLIQFQNNGVVDDSQLPKDRFSAERLKGVDSTLKIQPAKLEDSAVYLCASSRNPDSQETQYFGPGTRLLVL.

This clonotype came up many times. The rearrangement links TRBV7-2 to TRBJ2-3; 12 bases fit TRBD2. The CDR3 is 17 amino acids. The ends lost 0 bases at V and 2 bases at J; junction bases unmatched: 3. Germline V gene data show CDR1 as SGHTA and CDR2 as FQGNSA. CDR3: CASSLARTSGNTDTQYF. As DNA, the CDR3 is TGTGCCAGCAGCTTAGCGCGGACTAGCGGGAACACAGATACGCAGTATTTT.

This chain uses TRBV24-1 with TRBJ1-2; 10 bases match TRBD1. This CDR3 is built from 15 residues. The V and J ends lost 4 bases and 7 bases, in that order; junction bases with no gene match: 8. Germline assignment: CDR1 KGHDR and CDR2 SFDVKD. CDR3 sequence reads: CATSEGGQGVFGYTF. Here the CDR3 DNA reads TGTGCCACCAGTGAAGGCGGACAGGGGGTCTTTGGCTACACCTTC.

The rearrangement links TRBV7-2 to TRBJ1-2, with D possibly TRBD1 on 6 matching bases. Between the trimmed V and J ends, which lost 4 bases and 4 bases, there was a span of 13 bases. CDR1 is SGHTA and CDR2 is FQGNSA in the germline V gene. This CDR3 has 14 amino acids. The CDR3 bases are TGTGCCAGCAGCTCCCGTGGGGGCCTCTATGGCTACACCTTC. The encoded protein is CASSSRGGLYGYTF.

This clonotype was picked up a small number of times. J is TRBJ2-7 and V is TRBV29-1, with D possibly matching TRBD1 (6 bases). Per germline, CDR1 SQVTM and CDR2 ANQGSEA. The CDR3 is 13 amino acids. Trimming removed 5 bases from V and 3 bases from J, with 14 bases in between. CDR3 sequence reads: CSVNAVQGYEQYF. CDR3 coding DNA: TGCAGCGTTAACGCTGTACAGGGCTACGAGCAGTACTTC.

V and J are TRBV7-2 and TRBJ2-5, with 7 positions matching TRBD2. V lost 5 bases, J lost 5 bases, and 8 bases stayed unmatched. The CDR3 sequence is 14 residues long. CDR1 SGHTA and CDR2 FQGNSA come from the germline V gene. CDR3 sequence reads: CASSISGGGETQYF. CDR3 DNA sequence: TGTGCCAGCAGCATCTCGGGGGGTGGGGAGACCCAGTACTTC.

The J gene is TRBJ2-3, the V gene TRBV10-3, with TRBD1 as a possible D gene (6 bases). The CDR3 totals 15 residues. Germline V gene lookup returns CDR1 ENHRY and CDR2 SYGVKD. Deletions cut 2 bases from V and 4 bases from J, with 13 bases between. The DNA of the CDR3 is TGTGCCATCAGTGAGGGGAACAGGGTTCCAGATACGCAGTATTTT. Encoded protein: CAISEGNRVPDTQYF.

V is TRBV7-9 and J is TRBJ2-5; 8 bases are shared with TRBD2. The V and J ends lost 5 bases and 4 bases, in that order; junction bases with no gene match: 12. Germline V gene lookup returns CDR1 SEHNR and CDR2 FQNEAQ (reference sequence). The CDR3 extends over 16 amino acids. The CDR3 protein is CASSGIAGNGGETQYF. The CDR3 DNA sequence: TGTGCCAGCAGCGGAATAGCGGGGAATGGCGGAGAGACCCAGTACTTC.

The chain is built from TRBV7-9 and TRBJ2-3; TRBD1 agrees at 8 bases. The CDR3 has 13 residues. With V trimmed by 3 bases and J by 10 bases, 6 bases remained unmatched. Looked up from germline, CDR1 is SEHNR and CDR2 is FQNEAQ (reference sequence). CDR3 sequence reads: CASSFDRGGSQYF. The CDR3 bases are TGTGCCAGCAGCTTCGACAGGGGAGGATCGCAGTATTTT.

V gene TRBV5-4 combines with J gene TRBJ2-5; D is undetermined. The V end was cut by 0 bases, the J end by 4 bases, with 7 bases between. Germline CDR1 is SGHNT and CDR2 is YYREEE (reference sequence). The CDR3 length is 13 residues. CDR3 residues: CASSLEAGETQYF. The CDR3 bases are TGTGCCAGCAGCTTGGAGGCTGGAGAGACCCAGTACTTC.